These T cell receptor beta chains were read from a single sample in a study of regulatory T cells in long-lasting Graves disease. TCRdb reanalysed the multiplex PCR reads using MiXCR and keeps one entry per CDR3 protein. The sample shows about 540,000 distinct CDR3 sequences, 13% of them seen only once. These data were likewise used in another study, on T cells in Graves' hyperthyroidism and ophthalmopathy.

The sample was peripheral blood mononuclear cells (PBMCs), taken at new diagnosis, from a patient treated with antithyroid drugs. The receptor set was obtained from a man aged 25 to 40 with Graves disease. CDR3s include the opening cysteine and the closing phenylalanine or tryptophan. The order of the fields is J gene, V gene, D gene, clone size, CDR3 protein, CDR3 DNA. A D gene is named only where the DNA matches it firmly. Not every row has a clone size; where given, it reads once, few, many or a size class.

J: TRBJ2-1; V: TRBV19; D: NA; size: few; CDR3: CASSTPLSADEQFF; DNA: TGTGCCAGTAGTACCCCTCTTAGCGCCGATGAGCAGTTCTTC
J: TRBJ2-3; V: TRBV5-1; D: TRBD2; size: few; CDR3: CASSLTSVPDTQYF; DNA: TGCGCCAGCAGTTTGACTAGCGTTCCAGATACGCAGTATTTT
J: TRBJ2-3; V: TRBV6-2/TRBV6-3; D: NA; size: NA; CDR3: CASSLSSAGTDTQYF; DNA: TGTGCCAGCAGTCTTTCTAGCGCGGGTACAGATACGCAGTATTTT
J: TRBJ1-1; V: TRBV20-1; D: NA; size: many; CDR3: CSARDLNTEAFF; DNA: TGCAGTGCGAGGGATCTGAACACTGAAGCTTTCTTT
J: TRBJ2-5; V: TRBV20-1; D: NA; size: many; CDR3: CSAQPGHKETQYF; DNA: TGCAGTGCTCAACCGGGACACAAAGAGACCCAGTACTTC
J: TRBJ2-1; V: TRBV5-1; D: TRBD2; size: many; CDR3: CASSSGGKAGPYNEQFF; DNA: TGCGCCAGCAGCTCGGGAGGGAAAGCGGGGCCCTACAATGAGCAGTTCTTC
J: TRBJ2-3; V: TRBV5-1; D: NA; size: few; CDR3: CASARSAGSTDTQYF; DNA: TGCGCCAGCGCAAGGTCAGCGGGCAGCACAGATACGCAGTATTTT
J: TRBJ2-3; V: TRBV18; D: NA; size: few; CDR3: CASSPLGELTDTQYF; DNA: TGTGCCAGCTCACCATTGGGAGAGTTGACAGATACGCAGTATTTT
J: TRBJ2-3; V: TRBV10-3; D: TRBD1; size: NA; CDR3: CAISESGQGGTDTQYF; DNA: TGTGCCATCAGTGAGTCGGGACAGGGGGGCACAGATACGCAGTATTTT
J: TRBJ2-1; V: TRBV24-1; D: NA; size: many; CDR3: CAIRGGGNEQFF; DNA: TGTGCCATCCGGGGAGGCGGCAATGAGCAGTTCTTC
J: TRBJ2-1; V: TRBV19; D: TRBD2; size: few; CDR3: CASSIEGLYNEQFF; DNA: TGTGCCAGTAGTATAGAGGGACTATACAATGAGCAGTTCTTC
J: TRBJ1-6; V: TRBV5-6; D: NA; size: few; CDR3: CASSLYSSFSGSPLHF; DNA: TGTGCCAGCAGCTTGTACAGCTCCTTCTCGGGTTCACCCCTCCACTTT
J: TRBJ2-4; V: TRBV6-1; D: NA; size: NA; CDR3: CASSVRGPLKNIQYF; DNA: TGTGCCAGCAGTGTACGAGGTCCCCTTAAAAACATTCAGTACTTC
J: TRBJ2-5; V: TRBV9; D: NA; size: many; CDR3: CASSVGSSGPDGAQYF; DNA: TGTGCCAGCAGCGTAGGGTCGAGCGGGCCCGATGGGGCCCAGTACTTC
J: TRBJ2-3; V: TRBV27; D: TRBD2; size: few; CDR3: CASSLSRASGRAGTDTQYF; DNA: TGTGCCAGCAGTCTCTCGCGGGCTAGCGGGAGGGCCGGCACAGATACGCAGTATTTT
J: TRBJ2-1; V: TRBV27; D: TRBD2; size: many; CDR3: CASTFLAGGQYNEQFF; DNA: TGTGCCAGCACTTTCCTAGCGGGAGGGCAGTACAATGAGCAGTTCTTC
J: TRBJ2-3; V: TRBV30; D: NA; size: few; CDR3: CAWSVSSGSTDTQYF; DNA: TGTGCCTGGAGTGTAAGTAGCGGCAGCACAGATACGCAGTATTTT
J: TRBJ2-1; V: TRBV19; D: TRBD2; size: NA; CDR3: CASSPGTSVRFEIF; DNA: TGTGCCAGTAGTCCCGGGACTAGCGTAAGATTTGAGATCTTC
J: TRBJ2-4; V: TRBV28; D: TRBD1; size: NA; CDR3: CASSFRGLQGAKNIQYF; DNA: TGTGCCAGCAGTTTTCGTGGCCTACAGGGGGCCAAAAACATTCAGTACTTC
J: TRBJ1-5; V: TRBV27; D: NA; size: many; CDR3: CASGHSIPQAF; DNA: TGTGCCAGCGGCCATTCGATCCCTCAAGCTTTT
J: TRBJ1-3; V: TRBV20-1; D: TRBD1; size: few; CDR3: CSAPGTGVGTIYF; DNA: TGCAGTGCTCCTGGGACAGGGGTTGGCACCATATATTTT
J: TRBJ2-7; V: TRBV5-1; D: NA; size: many; CDR3: CASSLWADEQYF; DNA: TGCGCCAGCAGCTTGTGGGCCGACGAGCAGTACTTC
J: TRBJ1-1; V: TRBV12-3/TRBV12-4; D: TRBD1; size: many; CDR3: CASRWDRVTEAFF; DNA: TGTGCCAGCAGATGGGACAGGGTCACTGAAGCTTTCTTT
J: TRBJ1-5; V: TRBV19; D: NA; size: NA; CDR3: CASTFGNQPQHF; DNA: TGTGCCAGTACCTTTGGCAATCAGCCCCAGCATTTT
J: TRBJ2-7; V: TRBV18; D: NA; size: many; CDR3: CASSPNRAWYEQYF; DNA: TGTGCCAGCTCACCAAATCGGGCTTGGTACGAGCAGTACTTC
J: TRBJ1-2; V: TRBV5-6; D: NA; size: NA; CDR3: CASSLEAGSYGYTF; DNA: TGTGCCAGCAGCTTGGAGGCAGGGTCCTATGGCTACACCTTC
J: TRBJ2-7; V: TRBV2; D: NA; size: many; CDR3: CATAPLHEQYF; DNA: TGTGCCACAGCACCTCTCCACGAGCAGTACTTC
J: TRBJ2-1; V: TRBV20-1; D: TRBD2; size: many; CDR3: CSAAPGLAGNEQFF; DNA: TGCAGTGCTGCGCCGGGACTAGCGGGAAATGAGCAGTTCTTC
J: TRBJ2-5; V: TRBV4-1; D: NA; size: once; CDR3: CAISQEVLETQYF; DNA: TGCGCCATCAGCCAGGAAGTGCTAGAGACCCAGTACTTC
J: TRBJ2-1; V: TRBV6-1; D: NA; size: few; CDR3: CASSTSERALSYNEQFF; DNA: TGTGCCAGCAGTACCTCCGAGCGGGCGCTATCCTACAATGAGCAGTTCTTC
J: TRBJ2-3; V: TRBV7-9; D: NA; size: NA; CDR3: CASNGAGDTQYF; DNA: TGTGCCAGCAACGGGGCGGGAGATACGCAGTATTTT